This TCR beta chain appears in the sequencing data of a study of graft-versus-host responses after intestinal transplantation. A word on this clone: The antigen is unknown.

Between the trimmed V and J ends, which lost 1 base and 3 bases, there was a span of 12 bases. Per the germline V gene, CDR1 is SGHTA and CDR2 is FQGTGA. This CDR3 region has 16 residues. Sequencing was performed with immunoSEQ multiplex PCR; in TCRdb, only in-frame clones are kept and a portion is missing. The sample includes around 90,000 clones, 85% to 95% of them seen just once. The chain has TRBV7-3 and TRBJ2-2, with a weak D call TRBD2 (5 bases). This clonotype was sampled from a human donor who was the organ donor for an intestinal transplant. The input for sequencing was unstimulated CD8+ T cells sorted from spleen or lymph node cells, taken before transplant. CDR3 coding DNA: TGTGCCAGCAGCTTAAAACTAGGTTCGGACACCGGGGAGCTGTTTTTT. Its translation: CASSLKLGSDTGELFF. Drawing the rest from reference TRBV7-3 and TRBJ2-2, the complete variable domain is GAGVSQTPSNKVTEKGKYVELRCDPISGHTALYWYRQSLGQGPEFLIYFQGTGAADDSGLPNDRFFAVRPEGSVSTLKIQRTERGDSAVYLCASSLKLGSDTGELFFGEGSRLTVL.